This record concerns one T cell receptor (beta chain) sequence. The data are from a study of blood T cell repertoires in COVID-19. Looking at the study overall: Both acute and convalescent COVID-19 samples were obtained from the United States, Italy and Spain. Sources were T cells, B-cell-depleted T cells, or PBMCs; the material itself was cDNA or gDNA.

CDR3 length: 13 residues. Looked up from germline, CDR1 is LNHDA and CDR2 is SQIVND (reference sequence). V was cut by 6 bases and J by 4 bases, with 10 bases left in between. Authors' analysis steps: Amplification with reference gene primers provided the estimates of nucleated cell counts. TCRdb's copy holds only in-frame clones and misses some; the assay was immunoSEQ multiplex PCR. The V and J calls and the clone size are those of that table, but D and trimming were determined from the DNA. This table holds approximately 98,000 clones, over 75% found once. The chain is built from TRBV19 and TRBJ2-1; tentatively, D is TRBD1 (6 bases). Sequencing was done on a sample of peripheral blood. The TCR comes from a woman of 80 years or more with acute or convalescent COVID-19. The CDR3 DNA reads TGTGCCAGTAGCCAACAGGGTTACAATGAGCAGTTCTTC. This encodes CASSQQGYNEQFF.